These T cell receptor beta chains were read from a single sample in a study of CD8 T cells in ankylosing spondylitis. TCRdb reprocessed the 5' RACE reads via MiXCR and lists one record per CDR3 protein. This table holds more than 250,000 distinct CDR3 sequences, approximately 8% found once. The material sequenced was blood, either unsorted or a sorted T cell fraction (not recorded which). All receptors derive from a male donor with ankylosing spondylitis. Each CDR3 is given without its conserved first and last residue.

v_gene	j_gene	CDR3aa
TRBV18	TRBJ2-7	ASSPTFDSYEQY
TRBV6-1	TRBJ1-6	ASSRSSGPYNSPLH
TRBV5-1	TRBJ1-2	ASSLTGPGGYT
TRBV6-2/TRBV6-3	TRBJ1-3	ASSTQTGIGNTIY
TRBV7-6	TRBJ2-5	ASAFGGRGGTQY
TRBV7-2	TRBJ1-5	ASSFKGGTGSNQPQH
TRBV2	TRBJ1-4	ASSEVIGPSEKLF
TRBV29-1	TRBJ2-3	SVEVAGVTDTQY
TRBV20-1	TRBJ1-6	SAAGVWDNSPLH
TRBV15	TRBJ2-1	ATSKFEGGDNEQF
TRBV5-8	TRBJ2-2	ASSSDRLAIGGELF
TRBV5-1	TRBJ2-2	ASMTSAQNTGELF
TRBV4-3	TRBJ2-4	ASSQDEGGSIAKNIQY
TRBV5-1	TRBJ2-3	ASSEGQVGGTQY
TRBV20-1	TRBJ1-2	SVPIYGYT
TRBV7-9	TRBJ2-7	ASSFNPGTAQTYEQY
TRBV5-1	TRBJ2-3	ASSLAGGGRDTQY
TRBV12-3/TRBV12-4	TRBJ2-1	ASSLGGGSMYEQF
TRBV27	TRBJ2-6	ASSPTTSNSWSANVLT
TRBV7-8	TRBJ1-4	ASSLAEGNEKLF
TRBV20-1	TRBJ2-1	SARDSRLAIYNEQF
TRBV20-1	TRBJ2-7	SARVLSGGRYEQY
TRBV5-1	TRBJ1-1	ASSRLGARTEAF
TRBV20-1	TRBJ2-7	SASRQRLSYEQY
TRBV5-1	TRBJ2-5	ASSFLGLQETQY
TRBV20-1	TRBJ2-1	SAYGVGNEQF
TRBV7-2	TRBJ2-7	ASSLNSAVIYEQY
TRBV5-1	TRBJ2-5	ASSLSSGETQY
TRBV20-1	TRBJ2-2	SARGDWGDTGELF
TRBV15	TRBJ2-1	ATSKTSGRNEQF
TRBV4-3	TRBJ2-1	ASSQAGASNEQF
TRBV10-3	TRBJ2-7	AISESGQGNSYEQY
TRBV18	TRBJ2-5	ASSQLPYQETQY
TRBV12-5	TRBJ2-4	ASGPTQPLAKNIQY
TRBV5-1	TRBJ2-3	ASSLTSGRSDTQY
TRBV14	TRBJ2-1	ASSLGIDNEQF
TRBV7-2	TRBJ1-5	ASSLVTTLGVQPQH
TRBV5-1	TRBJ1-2	ASSLSGTGANYGYT
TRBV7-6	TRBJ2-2	ASSPVAGTGELF
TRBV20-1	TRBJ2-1	SASAGANNEQF